These T cell receptor beta chains were read from a single sample in a study of T cell responses to AZD1222 COVID-19 vaccine. Clones were sequenced by immunoSEQ multiplex PCR, and TCRdb holds only the in-frame ones, with some missing. The sample records 100,000 to 150,000 clones, just under 95% being singletons. This specimen was peripheral blood, taken 28 days after the second AZD1222 dose. These receptors all come from an adult who received the AZD1222 COVID-19 vaccine. Both conserved end residues are part of each CDR3. D genes are given only for firm matches. Clone size is not always given. Where it is, it says once, few, many or a class for expanded clones.

NA	TRBV18	TRBJ1-4	NA	TGTGCCAGCTCACCACTGGGTTCAACTAATGAAAAACTGTTTTTT	CASSPLGSTNEKLFF
TRBD2	TRBV11-3	TRBJ2-1	NA	TGTGCCAGCAGCTTAGATCGTGGCGGGAGAGGCAACAATGAGCAGTTCTTC	CASSLDRGGRGNNEQFF
NA	TRBV27	TRBJ1-4	NA	TGTGCCAGCAGTTTATCGGGTGAAAAACTGTTTTTT	CASSLSGEKLFF
TRBD1	TRBV19	TRBJ2-1	NA	TGTGCCAGTAGCCCCCGGGACAGGGACAATGAGCAGTTCTTC	CASSPRDRDNEQFF
NA	TRBV5-5	TRBJ1-4	once	TGTGCCAGCACCCTTGGACACCCGGGAGAAAAACTGTTTTTT	CASTLGHPGEKLFF
TRBD2	TRBV24-1	TRBJ2-7	NA	TGTGCCACCAGTAATAGCGGGATAACAAACGAGCAGTACTTC	CATSNSGITNEQYF
NA	TRBV7-3	TRBJ2-3	NA	TGTGCCAGCAGCTTAATCGGGGCAGATACGCAGTATTTT	CASSLIGADTQYF
TRBD1	TRBV29-1	TRBJ1-1	NA	TGCAGCGTTGCGTTTCGTACAGGGGGTAAGGCTGAAGCTTTCTTT	CSVAFRTGGKAEAFF
NA	TRBV4-2	TRBJ1-2	once	TGTGCCAGCAGCCCGACAGTGAACTATGGCTACACCTTC	CASSPTVNYGYTF
TRBD1	TRBV3-1/TRBV3-2	TRBJ1-1	NA	TGTGCCAGCAGCTTAACAGGGGCGGGAGCTTTCTTT	CASSLTGAGAFF
NA	TRBV19	TRBJ1-1	NA	TGTGCCAGTAGTACCGGGACCCACACTGAAGCTTTCTTT	CASSTGTHTEAFF
NA	TRBV28	TRBJ1-3	NA	TGTGCCAGCAGTCCAATTAACTCTGGAAACACCATATATTTT	CASSPINSGNTIYF
NA	TRBV24-1	TRBJ2-1	NA	TGTGCCACCAGTGATTTGGGAGTTGGGGGGCAGTTCTTC	CATSDLGVGGQFF
TRBD1	TRBV30	TRBJ1-2	NA	TGTGCCTGCCAGGGACAGGGAGATGGCTACACCTTC	CACQGQGDGYTF
TRBD1	TRBV9	TRBJ2-7	once	TGTGCCAGCAGCGTAAAGGGACAGGGGGTTGGTGAGCAGTACTTC	CASSVKGQGVGEQYF
TRBD2	TRBV5-1	TRBJ2-1	NA	TGCGCCAGCAGCTTTCTAGCGGGGGGGACCAATGAGCAGTTCTTC	CASSFLAGGTNEQFF
NA	TRBV19	TRBJ1-2	NA	TGTGCCAGTAGTTCCCGTCTGGGGGTAGGGGAGAACTATGGCTACACCTTC	CASSSRLGVGENYGYTF
NA	TRBV6-1	TRBJ2-1	NA	TGTGCCAGCAGTGAGCCACCCAGTGGGGGGCACAATGAGCAGTTCTTC	CASSEPPSGGHNEQFF
NA	TRBV3-1/TRBV3-2	TRBJ2-1	NA	TGTGCCAGCAGGGTAGCTAGCGACCTCTACAATGAGCAGTTCTTC	CASRVASDLYNEQFF
TRBD1	TRBV7-9	TRBJ2-3	NA	TGTGCCAGCAGCTTAGGACAGGGGCAAGTTCCAACAGATACGCAGTATTTT	CASSLGQGQVPTDTQYF
TRBD2	TRBV30	TRBJ2-7	NA	TGTGCCTGGAGTGTACGGAGCGGGGGAACCTACGAGCAGTACTTC	CAWSVRSGGTYEQYF
NA	TRBV18	TRBJ2-5	NA	TGTGCCAGCTCAGGGTCGAGCGGAGGGGAGTCGGGGGAGACCCAGTACTTC	CASSGSSGGESGETQYF
TRBD2	TRBV5-5	TRBJ2-6	NA	TGTGCCAGCACGGGGGGGGACGTAATAGGAGCCAACGTCCTGACTTTC	CASTGGDVIGANVLTF
NA	TRBV18	TRBJ1-2	NA	TGTGCCAGCTCACTTGACAAATATGGCTACACCTTC	CASSLDKYGYTF
NA	TRBV27	TRBJ1-5	NA	TGTGCCAGCAGACCCGGACGGGTTAGCAATCAGCCCCAGCATTTT	CASRPGRVSNQPQHF
NA	TRBV6-6	TRBJ2-7	NA	TGTGCCAGCAGTTACTCAGGGGTCACCTACGAGCAGTACTTC	CASSYSGVTYEQYF
TRBD1	TRBV4-2	TRBJ1-1	NA	TGTGCCAGCAGCGCCCGGGGACAGGGAGTTGCGGACACTGAAGCTTTCTTT	CASSARGQGVADTEAFF
NA	TRBV6-5	TRBJ2-1	NA	TGTGCCAGCATTTCCCCCGGGATCTTAAATGAGCAGTTCTTC	CASISPGILNEQFF
NA	TRBV7-6	TRBJ1-6	NA	TGTGCCAGCAGCTTAGCTGAAGATGGGTCCCTCCACTTT	CASSLAEDGSLHF
NA	TRBV12-3/TRBV12-4	TRBJ2-2	NA	TGTGCCAGCAGTTGGTGGACCGGGGAGCTGTTTTTT	CASSWWTGELFF
NA	TRBV7-2	TRBJ2-7	NA	TGTGCCAGCAGCTTAAGGCAGAGGTACGAGCAGTACTTC	CASSLRQRYEQYF
NA	TRBV7-3	TRBJ2-2	NA	TGTGCCAGCAGCTTAACCCCCACCGGGGAGCTGTTTTTT	CASSLTPTGELFF
TRBD1	TRBV5-8	TRBJ2-5	NA	TGTGCCAGCAGCTCCGGATCGGGACAGGGGGCGCGGCGGGGTAGGGAGACCCAGTACTTC	CASSSGSGQGARRGRETQYF
NA	TRBV7-2	TRBJ1-2	NA	TGTGCCAGCAGCTTAGCTCGGGATGGCTACACCTTC	CASSLARDGYTF
NA	TRBV11-3	TRBJ1-2	NA	TGTGCCAGCAGCAAGGGACGGAGCTATGGCTACACCTTC	CASSKGRSYGYTF
NA	TRBV30	TRBJ2-1	NA	TGTGCCTGGTCTCTCTGGGGGGTCCCCCGCGAGCAGTTCTTC	CAWSLWGVPREQFF
NA	TRBV7-2	TRBJ2-5	NA	TGTGCCAGCAGCTTAGAAGGAATCCGAGAGACCCAGTACTTC	CASSLEGIRETQYF
TRBD2	TRBV7-3	TRBJ2-3	once	TGTGCCAGCAGCTTACTAGCGGGGGTAGCAGATACGCAGTATTTT	CASSLLAGVADTQYF
NA	TRBV9	TRBJ1-6	NA	TGTGCCAGCAGCGACCCTGGGTACATAGGGAATTCACCCCTCCACTTT	CASSDPGYIGNSPLHF
TRBD2	TRBV10-3	TRBJ2-1	NA	TGTGCCATCAGTGAGTCGGGGCTAGGACTTAGCGGGAGGGTGTTTGGTGAGCAGTTCTTC	CAISESGLGLSGRVFGEQFF